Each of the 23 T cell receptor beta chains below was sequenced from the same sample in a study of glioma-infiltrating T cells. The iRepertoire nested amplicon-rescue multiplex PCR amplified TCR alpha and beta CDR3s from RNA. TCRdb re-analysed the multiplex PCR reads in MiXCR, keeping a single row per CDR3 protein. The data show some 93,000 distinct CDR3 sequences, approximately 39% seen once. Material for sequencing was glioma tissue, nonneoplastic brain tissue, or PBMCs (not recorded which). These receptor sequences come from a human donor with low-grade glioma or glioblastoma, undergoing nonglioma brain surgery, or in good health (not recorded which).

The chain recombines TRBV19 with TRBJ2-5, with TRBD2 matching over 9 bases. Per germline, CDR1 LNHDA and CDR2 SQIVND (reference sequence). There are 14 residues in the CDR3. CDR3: CASGLANLQETQYF. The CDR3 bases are TGTGCATCTGGACTAGCGAACCTTCAAGAGACCCAGTACTTC.

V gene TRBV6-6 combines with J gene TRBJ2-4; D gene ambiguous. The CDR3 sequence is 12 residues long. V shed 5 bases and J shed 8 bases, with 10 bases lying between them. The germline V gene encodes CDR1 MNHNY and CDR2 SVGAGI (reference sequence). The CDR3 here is CASSDGVDIQYF. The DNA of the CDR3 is TGTGCCAGCAGTGACGGTGTTGACATTCAGTACTTC.

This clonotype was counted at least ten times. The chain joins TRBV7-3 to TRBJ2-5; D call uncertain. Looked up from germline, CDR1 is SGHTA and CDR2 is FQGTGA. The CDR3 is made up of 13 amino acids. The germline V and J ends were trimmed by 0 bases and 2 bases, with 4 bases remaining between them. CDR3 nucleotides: TGTGCCAGCAGCTTAACAAGGCAAGAGACCCAGTACTTC. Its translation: CASSLTRQETQYF.

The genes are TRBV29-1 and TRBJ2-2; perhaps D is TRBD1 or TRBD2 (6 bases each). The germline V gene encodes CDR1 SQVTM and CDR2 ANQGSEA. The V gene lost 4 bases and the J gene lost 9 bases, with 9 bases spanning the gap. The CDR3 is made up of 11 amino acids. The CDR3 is CSVVGGRELFF. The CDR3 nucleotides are TGCAGCGTTGTCGGGGGCCGGGAGCTGTTTTTT.

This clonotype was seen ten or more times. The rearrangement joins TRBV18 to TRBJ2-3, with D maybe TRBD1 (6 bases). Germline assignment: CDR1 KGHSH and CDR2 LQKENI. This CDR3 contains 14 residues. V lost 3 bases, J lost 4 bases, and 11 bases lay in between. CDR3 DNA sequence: TGTGCCAGCTCACCCCTGGACAGTTCAGATACGCAGTATTTT. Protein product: CASSPLDSSDTQYF. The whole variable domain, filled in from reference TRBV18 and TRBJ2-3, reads NAGVMQNPRHLVRRRGQEARLRCSPMKGHSHVYWYRQLPEEGLKFMVYLQKENIIDESGMPKERFSAEFPKEGPSILRIQQVVRGDSAAYFCASSPLDSSDTQYFGPGTRLTVL.

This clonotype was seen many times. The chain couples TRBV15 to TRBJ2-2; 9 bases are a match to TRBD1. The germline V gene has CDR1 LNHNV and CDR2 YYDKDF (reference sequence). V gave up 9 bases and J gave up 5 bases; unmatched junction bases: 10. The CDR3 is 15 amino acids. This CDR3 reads CATRADRGLTGELFF. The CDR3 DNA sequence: TGTGCCACAAGAGCGGACAGGGGTCTTACCGGGGAGCTGTTTTTT.

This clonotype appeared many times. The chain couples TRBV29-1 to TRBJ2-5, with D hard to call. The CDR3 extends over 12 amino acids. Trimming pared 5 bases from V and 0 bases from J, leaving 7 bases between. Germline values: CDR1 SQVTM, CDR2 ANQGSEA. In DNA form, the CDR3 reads TGCAGCGTTTCCGAGTACCAAGAGACCCAGTACTTC. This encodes CSVSEYQETQYF. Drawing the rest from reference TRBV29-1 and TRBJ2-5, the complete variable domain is SAVISQKPSRDICQRGTSLTIQCQVDSQVTMMFWYRQQPGQSLTLIATANQGSEATYESGFVIDKFPISRPNLTFSTLTVSNMSPEDSSIYLCSVSEYQETQYFGPGTRLLVL.

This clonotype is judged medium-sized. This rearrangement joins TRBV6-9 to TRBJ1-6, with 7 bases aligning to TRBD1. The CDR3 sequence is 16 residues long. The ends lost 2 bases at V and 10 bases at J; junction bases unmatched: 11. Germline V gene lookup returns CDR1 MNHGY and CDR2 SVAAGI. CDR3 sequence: CASSYREGQSESPLHF. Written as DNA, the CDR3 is TGTGCCAGCAGTTATCGAGAGGGACAGAGTGAATCACCCCTCCACTTT.

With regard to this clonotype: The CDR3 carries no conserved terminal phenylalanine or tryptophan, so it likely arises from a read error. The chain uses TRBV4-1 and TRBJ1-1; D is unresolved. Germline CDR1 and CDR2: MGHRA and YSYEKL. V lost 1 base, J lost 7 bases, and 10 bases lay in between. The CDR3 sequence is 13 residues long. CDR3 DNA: TGCGCCAGCAGCCAAGGGGCGGAGTTTGAAGCTTTCATT. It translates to CASSQGAEFEAFI.

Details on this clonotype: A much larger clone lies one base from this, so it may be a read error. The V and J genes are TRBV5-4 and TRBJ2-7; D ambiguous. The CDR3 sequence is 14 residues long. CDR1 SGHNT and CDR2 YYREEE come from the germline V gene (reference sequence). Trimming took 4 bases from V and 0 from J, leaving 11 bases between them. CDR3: CASSPDQDSYEQYF. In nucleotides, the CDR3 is TGTGCCAGCAGCCCGGATCAGGACTCCTACGAGCAGTACTTC.

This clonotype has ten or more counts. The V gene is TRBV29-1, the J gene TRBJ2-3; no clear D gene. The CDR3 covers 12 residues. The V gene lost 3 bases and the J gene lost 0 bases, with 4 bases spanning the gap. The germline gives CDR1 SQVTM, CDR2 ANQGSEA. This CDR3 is CSVDGSTDTQYF. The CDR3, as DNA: TGCAGCGTTGACGGTAGCACAGATACGCAGTATTTT.

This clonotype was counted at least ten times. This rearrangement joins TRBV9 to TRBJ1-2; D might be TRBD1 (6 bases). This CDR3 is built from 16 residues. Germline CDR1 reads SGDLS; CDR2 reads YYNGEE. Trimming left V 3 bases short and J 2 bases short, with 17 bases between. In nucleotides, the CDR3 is TGTGCCAGCAGCGCCCAAGTCGGGGGCGGGAACTATGGCTACACCTTC. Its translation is CASSAQVGGGNYGYTF.

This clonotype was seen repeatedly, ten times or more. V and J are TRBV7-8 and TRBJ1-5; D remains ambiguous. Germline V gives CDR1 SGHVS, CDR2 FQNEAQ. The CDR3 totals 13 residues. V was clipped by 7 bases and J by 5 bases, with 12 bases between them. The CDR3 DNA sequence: TGTGCCAGCACCCCCGGGCCCGATCAGCCCCAGCATTTT. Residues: CASTPGPDQPQHF.

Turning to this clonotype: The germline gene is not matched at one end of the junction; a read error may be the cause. For the CDR3, the DNA is TGCAGTGCTAGAGATTTACCCCACGGCGGTTCACCCCCCCACTTT. Protein: CSARDLPHGGSPPHF. The J gene is TRBJ1-6, the V gene TRBV20-1, with D uncertain. Germline CDR1 DFQATT, CDR2 SNEGSKA (reference sequence). The CDR3 totals 15 residues.

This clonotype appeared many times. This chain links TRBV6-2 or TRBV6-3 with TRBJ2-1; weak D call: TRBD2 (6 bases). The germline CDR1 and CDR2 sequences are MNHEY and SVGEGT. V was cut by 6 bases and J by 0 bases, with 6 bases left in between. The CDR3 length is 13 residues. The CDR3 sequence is CASRRGSYNEQFF. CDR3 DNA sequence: TGTGCCAGCAGGCGGGGCTCCTACAATGAGCAGTTCTTC.

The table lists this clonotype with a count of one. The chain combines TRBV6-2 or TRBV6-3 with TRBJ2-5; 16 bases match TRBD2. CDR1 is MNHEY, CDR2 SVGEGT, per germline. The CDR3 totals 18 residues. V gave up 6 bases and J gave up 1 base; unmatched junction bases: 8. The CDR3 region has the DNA TGTGCCAGCAGCCTTGCGGGACTAGCGGGAGGGCTCCAAGAGACCCAGTACTTC. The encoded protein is CASSLAGLAGGLQETQYF.

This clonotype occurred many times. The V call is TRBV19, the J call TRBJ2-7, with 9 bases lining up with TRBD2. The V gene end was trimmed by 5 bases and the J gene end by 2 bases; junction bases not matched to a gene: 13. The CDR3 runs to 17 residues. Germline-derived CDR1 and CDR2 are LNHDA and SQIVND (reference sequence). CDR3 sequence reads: CASSLRRGGLATYEQYF. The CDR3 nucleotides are TGTGCCAGTAGTCTCCGCCGTGGGGGACTAGCCACCTACGAGCAGTACTTC.

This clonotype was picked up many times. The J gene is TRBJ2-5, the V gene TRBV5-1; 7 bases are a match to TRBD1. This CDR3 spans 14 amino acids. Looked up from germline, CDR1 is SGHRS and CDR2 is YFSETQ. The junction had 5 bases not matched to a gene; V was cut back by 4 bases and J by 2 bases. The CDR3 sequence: CASSLQGTQETQYF. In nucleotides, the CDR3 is TGCGCCAGCAGCCTACAGGGGACACAAGAGACCCAGTACTTC.

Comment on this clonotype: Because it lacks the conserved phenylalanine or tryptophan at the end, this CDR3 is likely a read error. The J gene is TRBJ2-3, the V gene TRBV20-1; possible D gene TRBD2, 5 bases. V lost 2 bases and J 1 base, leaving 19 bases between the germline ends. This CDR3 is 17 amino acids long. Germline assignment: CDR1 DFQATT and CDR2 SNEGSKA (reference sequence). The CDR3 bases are TGCAGTGCTAGATTTGCCGGACTGGGCGCTGGCACAGATACGCAGTATCTT. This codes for CSARFAGLGAGTDTQYL.

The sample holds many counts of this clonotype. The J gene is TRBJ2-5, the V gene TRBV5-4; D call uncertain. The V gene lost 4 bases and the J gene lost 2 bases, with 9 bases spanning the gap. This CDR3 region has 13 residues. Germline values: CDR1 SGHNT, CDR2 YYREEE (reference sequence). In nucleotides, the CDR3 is TGTGCCAGCAGCGACTCGGATCAAGAGACCCAGTACTTC. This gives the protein CASSDSDQETQYF.

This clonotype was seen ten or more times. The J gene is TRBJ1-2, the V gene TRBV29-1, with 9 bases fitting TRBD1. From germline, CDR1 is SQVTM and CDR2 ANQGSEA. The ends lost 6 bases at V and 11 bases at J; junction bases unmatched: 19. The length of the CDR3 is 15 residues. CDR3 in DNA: TGCAGCGTGGAATCCTCCGGGACAGGGATCAGTGGGTACACCTTC. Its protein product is CSVESSGTGISGYTF. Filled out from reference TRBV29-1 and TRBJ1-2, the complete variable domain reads SAVISQKPSRDICQRGTSLTIQCQVDSQVTMMFWYRQQPGQSLTLIATANQGSEATYESGFVIDKFPISRPNLTFSTLTVSNMSPEDSSIYLCSVESSGTGISGYTFGSGTRLTVV.

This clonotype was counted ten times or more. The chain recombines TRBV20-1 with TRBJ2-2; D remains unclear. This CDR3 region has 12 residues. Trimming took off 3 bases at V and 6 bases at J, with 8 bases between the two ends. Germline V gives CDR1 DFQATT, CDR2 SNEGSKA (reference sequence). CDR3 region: CSASDVSGELFF. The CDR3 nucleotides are TGCAGTGCTAGTGATGTTTCCGGGGAGCTGTTTTTT.

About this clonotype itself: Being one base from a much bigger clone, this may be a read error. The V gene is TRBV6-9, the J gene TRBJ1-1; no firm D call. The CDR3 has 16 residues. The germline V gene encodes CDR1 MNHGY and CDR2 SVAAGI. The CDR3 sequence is CASSLRLWMRNTGAFF. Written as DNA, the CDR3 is TGTGCCAGCAGTTTACGTCTGTGGATGAGGAACACTGGAGCTTTCTTT.